This T cell receptor beta chain was identified during a study of shared clonotypes between healthy human individuals. This CDR3 has 17 residues. The V gene end was trimmed by 0 bases and the J gene end by 0 bases; junction bases not matched to a gene: 7. CDR1 is MGHRA and CDR2 is YSYEKL in the germline V gene. Repertoires were generated with immunoSEQ multiplex PCR, while TCRdb's copy carries only in-frame clones and drops some. The sample contains under 2.5 million clones, less than 95% of which appear only once. The sequence came from a man between 18 and 29 years old in good health. Some clones in this sample may be carry-over from other donors' samples. Material: naive CD4+ T cells from PBMCs. Subset of the sample: CD45RA+ positively selected. The chain couples TRBV4-1 to TRBJ1-1; 7 positions match TRBD1. The DNA of the CDR3 is TGCGCCAGCAGCCAAGATGGCAGGGGGTGGATGAACACTGAAGCTTTCTTT. Its protein product is CASSQDGRGWMNTEAFF.